Below, 12 T cell receptor beta chains from the same sample are listed, as sequenced in a study of blood T cell repertoires in COVID-19. Assay: immunoSEQ multiplex PCR; the TCRdb copy retains only in-frame clones and omits some. The profile shows tens of thousands of clones, about 81% of them singletons. Sequencing was performed on peripheral blood. These receptors all stem from a man aged 65-85 years with active COVID-19.

The gene calls are TRBV2 and TRBJ2-3, with a weak D call TRBD2 (6 bases). This CDR3 has 15 amino acids. Germline-derived CDR1 and CDR2 are SNHLY and FYNNEI. V was pared by 3 bases and J by 0 bases, with 10 bases between. The CDR3 spells CASSDSGTSTDTQYF. CDR3 bases: TGTGCCAGCAGTGATTCGGGGACTAGCACAGATACGCAGTATTTT. Full variable domain (outside the CDR3, taken from reference TRBV2 and TRBJ2-3): EPEVTQTPSHQVTQMGQEVILRCVPISNHLYFYWYRQILGQKVEFLVSFYNNEISEKSEIFDDQFSVERPDGSNFTLKIRSTKLEDSAMYFCASSDSGTSTDTQYFGPGTRLTVL.

V gene TRBV30 combines with J gene TRBJ2-1, with 7 bases identical to TRBD1. Per germline, CDR1 GTSNPN and CDR2 SVGIG (reference sequence). J lost 9 bases, V lost 2 bases, and 4 bases had no gene match. The CDR3 runs 12 residues. DNA for the CDR3: TGTGCCTGGAGTACAGGGGTCCCTGAGCAGTTCTTC. Residues: CAWSTGVPEQFF.

V gene TRBV7-2 combines with J gene TRBJ2-7, with TRBD2 matching 12 bases. CDR3 length: 15 residues. Looked up from germline, CDR1 is SGHTA and CDR2 is FQGNSA. V gave up 2 bases and J gave up 2 bases; unmatched junction bases: 1. DNA for the CDR3: TGTGCCAGCAGCTTAAGACTAGCGGGAGCCTACGAGCAGTACTTC. The encoded protein is CASSLRLAGAYEQYF.

The chain links TRBV9 to TRBJ2-2; TRBD2 agrees at 8 bases. This CDR3 spans 14 amino acids. From germline, CDR1 is SGDLS and CDR2 YYNGEE. J was trimmed by 6 bases and V by 1 base; bases with no gene match: 2. CDR3: CASSVSGRAGELFF. CDR3 nucleotide sequence: TGTGCCAGCAGCGTATCCGGGAGGGCCGGGGAGCTGTTTTTT.

The rearrangement links TRBV6-4 to TRBJ2-2; 10 nucleotides match TRBD1. The germline gives CDR1 MRHNA, CDR2 SNTAGT. After removal of 6 bases from V and 5 bases from J, the junction contained 3 bases not matched to a gene. This CDR3 is 14 amino acids long. This CDR3 reads CASSRDRGTGELFF. The DNA for the CDR3 is TGTGCCAGCAGCCGGGACAGGGGAACCGGGGAGCTGTTTTTT.

This chain joins TRBV5-1 and TRBJ2-7, with TRBD2 matching 7 bases. Germline-derived CDR1 and CDR2 are SGHRS and YFSETQ. The CDR3 runs 15 residues. The V segment lost 0 bases and the J segment 2 bases; nucleotides outside the gene matches: 5. CDR3 in amino acids: CASSLADAGAYEQYF. CDR3 DNA: TGCGCCAGCAGCTTGGCCGACGCGGGGGCCTACGAGCAGTACTTC. The full variable domain, with the rest looked up from reference TRBV5-1 and TRBJ2-7, is KAGVTQTPRYLIKTRGQQVTLSCSPISGHRSVSWYQQTPGQGLQFLFEYFSETQRNKGNFPGRFSGRQFSNSRSEMNVSTLELGDSALYLCASSLADAGAYEQYFGPGTRLTVT.

This chain connects TRBV10-3 to TRBJ2-7; a possible D gene is TRBD2 (6 bases). CDR1 and CDR2 (germline): ENHRY, SYGVKD. The V end lost 0 bases, the J end lost 6 bases, and 18 bases lay between the germline ends. This CDR3 comprises 16 residues. This chain's CDR3 is CAISESPTSGMLEQYF. The CDR3 bases are TGTGCCATCAGTGAGTCCCCGACTAGTGGTATGCTCGAGCAGTACTTC.

The V gene is TRBV15, the J gene TRBJ1-4; D ambiguous. Trimming pared 3 bases from V and 3 bases from J, leaving 2 bases between. Germline V gene lookup returns CDR1 LNHNV and CDR2 YYDKDF (reference sequence). The CDR3 consists of 12 residues. The CDR3 region is CATSSSNEKLFF. For the CDR3, the DNA is TGTGCCACCAGCAGCTCTAATGAAAAACTGTTTTTT.

The chain links TRBV9 to TRBJ1-2; a possible D gene is TRBD1 (5 bases). This CDR3 is built from 15 residues. The germline CDR1 and CDR2 sequences are SGDLS and YYNGEE. V shed 3 bases and J shed 9 bases, with 21 bases lying between them. In DNA, the CDR3 is TGTGCCAGCAGCGCAACCCCGCGGGGGGGTCAAAGCTACACCTTC. Translated, it gives CASSATPRGGQSYTF.

Only one count was recorded for this clone. The rearrangement joins TRBV7-3 to TRBJ2-2; D might be TRBD2 (6 bases). The CDR3 is 15 amino acids. V dropped 5 bases and J dropped 0 bases, with 10 bases sitting between them. Looked up from germline, CDR1 is SGHTA and CDR2 is FQGTGA. The CDR3 DNA reads as TGTGCCAGCAGCCAAGCGGGCACGAACACCGGGGAGCTGTTTTTT. The encoded protein is CASSQAGTNTGELFF.

The J gene is TRBJ1-2, the V gene TRBV2; 8 bases are shared with TRBD1. J lost 10 bases, V lost 4 bases, and 8 bases had no gene match. Germline-derived CDR1 and CDR2 are SNHLY and FYNNEI. This CDR3 comprises 13 residues. In DNA form, the CDR3 reads TGTGCCAGCAGTGCCGGGACAGGCGTCGCCTACACCTTC. This sequence encodes CASSAGTGVAYTF. Drawing the rest from reference TRBV2 and TRBJ1-2, the complete variable domain is EPEVTQTPSHQVTQMGQEVILRCVPISNHLYFYWYRQILGQKVEFLVSFYNNEISEKSEIFDDQFSVERPDGSNFTLKIRSTKLEDSAMYFCASSAGTGVAYTFGSGTRLTVV.

In its sample, this clone was seen a few times. The chain employs TRBV6-2 or TRBV6-3 and TRBJ1-2; D possibly corresponds to TRBD1 (6 bases). CDR1 is MNHEY and CDR2 is SVGEGT in the germline V gene. Trimming removed 6 bases from V and 3 bases from J, with 20 bases in between. There are 16 residues in the CDR3. The chain's CDR3 is CASSPDRFSDYYGYTF. In nucleotides, the CDR3 is TGTGCCAGCAGCCCCGACAGGTTTTCAGACTACTATGGCTACACCTTC.